These T cell receptor beta chains were read from a single sample in a study of T-cell reconstitution after alpha-beta-depleted transplantation in children. MiXCR was run by TCRdb on the PCR reads, yielding one entry per CDR3 protein. The sample yields fewer than 700,000 distinct CDR3 sequences, 20% to 25% seen once. This specimen consisted of PBMCs, mostly from graft donor cells, obtained 360 days after TCRalphabeta/CD19-depleted stem cell transplant. Receptors originate from a boy in the first two years of life who had a stem cell transplant for acute myeloid leukemia, so the T cells may come from the graft donor. Each CDR3 is given with its conserved first and last residue. Part of the rows lack a size; the others show once, few, many or a class for expanded clones.

j_gene,v_gene,abundance,CDR3aa
TRBJ2-7,TRBV28,many,CASSLAAGAYEQYF
TRBJ2-7,TRBV6-1,-,CASAAGAVYEQYF
TRBJ2-1,TRBV29-1,many,CSVEGDRVVGNEQFF
TRBJ1-2,TRBV5-6,few,CASSLEAGRHGYTF
TRBJ2-7,TRBV7-2,many,CASSLGPPYEQYF
TRBJ2-7,TRBV20-1,few,CSAQNSERGGNEQYF
TRBJ2-5,TRBV28,-,CASSSQAGGETQYF
TRBJ2-2,TRBV18,-,CASSLPGLQTPTGELFF
TRBJ2-1,TRBV7-6,-,CASSFSPGRFF
TRBJ1-1,TRBV12-3/TRBV12-4,-,CASSFQGGGTEAFF
TRBJ2-3,TRBV20-1,few,CSASETWGDTQYF